This T cell receptor beta chain comes out of a study of cytomegalovirus exposure and HLA in healthy donors. Findings of the study overall: In vitro data verified three CMV-associated chains as specific for CMV antigens. It was likely that a cluster of highly shared sequence variants was a sequencing artifact.

In the PCR, 60 Vbeta and 13 Jbeta primers were used. TCRdb keeps only in-frame clones here, not all; method: immunoSEQ multiplex PCR. The sample yields some 190,000 clones, roughly nine tenths seen once. The CDR3 is 14 residues long. Germline values: CDR1 SGHNT, CDR2 YYREEE (reference sequence). The ends lost 3 bases at V and 4 bases at J; junction bases unmatched: 3. For this clone: Its antigen is currently unknown.

The chain carries TRBV5-4 and TRBJ2-3, with TRBD2 identical over 9 bases. The sequence derives from a boy aged 2-15 years in good health and CMV-seronegative. The sequencing sample was made of PBMCs. CDR3 in DNA: TGTGCCAGCAGCTGGAGGACTAGCGCAGATACGCAGTATTTT. This translates into CASSWRTSADTQYF.